The 32 T cell receptor beta chains in this list originate from one sample, sequenced in a study of blood T cell repertoires in COVID-19. Generated by immunoSEQ multiplex PCR, the TCRdb table keeps only in-frame clones and is missing some. This sample has some 290,000 clones, with about 90% found just once. The sequenced sample consisted of PBMCs or T cells enriched from blood (not recorded which). The receptors were sampled from a woman under 40 who had recovered from COVID-19.

The V and J genes are TRBV7-9 and TRBJ2-7; 10 bases are shared with TRBD2. This CDR3 comprises 16 residues. CDR1 and CDR2 (germline): SEHNR, FQNEAQ (reference sequence). V lost 2 bases and J lost 7; bases outside the gene matches: 11. CDR3 sequence (DNA): TGTGCCAGCAGCTTAAGACTAGCGGGCTCTACGGGAGAGCAGTACTTC. This gives the protein CASSLRLAGSTGEQYF.

The V and J genes are TRBV4-1 and TRBJ2-1; 8 bases match TRBD2. This CDR3 spans 16 amino acids. Germline V CDR1 and CDR2: MGHRA, YSYEKL. Trimming at V came to 0 bases and at J to 5 bases, leaving 6 bases not matched to a gene. The CDR3 nucleotides read TGCGCCAGCAGCCAAGAATCGGGTAGCGGGGACAATGAGCAGTTCTTC. It yields the protein CASSQESGSGDNEQFF.

V usage is TRBV19 and J usage is TRBJ2-1; 16 bases fit TRBD2. V was clipped by 5 bases and J by 12 bases; unmatched bases: 10. Germline CDR1 LNHDA, CDR2 SQIVND (reference sequence). CDR3 length: 16 residues. The CDR3 bases are TGTGCCAGTAGTCCCCCGGGACTAGCGGGAGGGGTGGGGCAGTTCTTC. Translated: CASSPPGLAGGVGQFF.

Here the CDR3 reads CASSYSRLSGNTIYF. CDR3 bases: TGTGCCAGCAGTTACTCGCGACTGTCTGGAAACACCATATATTTT. The V and J genes are TRBV6-5 and TRBJ1-3; D gene uncertain. Germline lookup yields CDR1 MNHEY and CDR2 SVGAGI. The CDR3 consists of 15 residues. Trimming stripped 0 bases from V and 1 base from J, with 7 bases between.

The chain couples TRBV13 to TRBJ2-2; 13 bases map to TRBD2. V shed 6 bases and J 0 bases; nucleotides not matched to a gene: 16. This CDR3 is built from 21 residues. Germline V gene lookup returns CDR1 PRHDT and CDR2 FYEKMQ (reference sequence). CDR3 protein: CASSLFPGLAGTGTNTGELFF. Written as DNA, the CDR3 is TGTGCCAGCAGTTTATTTCCGGGACTAGCGGGGACGGGGACGAACACCGGGGAGCTGTTTTTT.

The chain joins TRBV13 to TRBJ2-3; TRBD2 aligns across 7 bases. The germline V gene has CDR1 PRHDT and CDR2 FYEKMQ (reference sequence). The V segment lost 2 bases and the J segment 1 base; nucleotides outside the gene matches: 3. This CDR3 is built from 15 residues. CDR3 bases: TGTGCCAGCAGCTTAACGGGAGGTGGCACAGATACGCAGTATTTT. This sequence encodes CASSLTGGGTDTQYF.

J is TRBJ2-7 and V is TRBV16; 10 bases map to TRBD1. This CDR3 contains 18 residues. Germline CDR1 and CDR2: KGHSY and FQNENV. V lost 4 bases and J lost 7; bases outside the gene matches: 19. The CDR3 DNA reads as TGTGCCAGCAGCCGCACGATAAGACGGACAGGGGGAATCGCGGAGCAGTACTTC. Encoded protein: CASSRTIRRTGGIAEQYF.

V and J are TRBV6-5 and TRBJ1-1; the D is unclear. This CDR3 region has 13 residues. From germline, CDR1 is MNHEY and CDR2 SVGAGI. Trimming stripped 4 bases from V and 5 bases from J, with 11 bases between. CDR3 loop: CASSSHRGTEAFF. In nucleotides, the CDR3 is TGTGCCAGCAGTTCACACCGAGGGACTGAAGCTTTCTTT.

J is TRBJ1-4 and V is TRBV7-9; weak D call: TRBD1 (5 bases). The V gene's germline CDR1 is SEHNR and CDR2 FQNEAQ (reference sequence). The CDR3 extends over 14 amino acids. V was cut by 3 bases and J by 0 bases, with 5 bases left in between. The CDR3 region is CASSLTATNEKLFF. CDR3 DNA sequence: TGTGCCAGCAGCTTGACAGCAACTAATGAAAAACTGTTTTTT.

CDR3 in amino acids: CATEDRVETQYF. The CDR3 nucleotides read TGTGCCACTGAGGACAGGGTGGAGACCCAGTACTTC. The chain couples TRBV19 to TRBJ2-5; 8 bases agree with TRBD1. V was clipped by 10 bases and J by 5 bases; unmatched bases: 6. Germline CDR1 and CDR2: LNHDA and SQIVND (reference sequence). The CDR3 loop spans 12 amino acids.

J is TRBJ2-5 and V is TRBV28, with a tentative D call TRBD2 (5 bases). The CDR3 has 16 amino acids. CDR1 is MDHEN, CDR2 SYDVKM, per germline. Trimming pared 7 bases from V and 5 bases from J, leaving 23 bases between. The DNA of the CDR3 is TGTGCCAGCACCCCCGGGGTCAATGTGGGCTGGGAGACCCAGTACTTC. Its translation: CASTPGVNVGWETQYF.

In DNA, the CDR3 is TGCGCCAGCAGCTTGAATGTAGGTGGCAGGGGGCTCCAAGAGACCCAGTACTTC. Translation: CASSLNVGGRGLQETQYF. The V and J genes are TRBV5-1 and TRBJ2-5; TRBD1 matches at 8 bases. CDR3 length: 18 amino acids. Germline CDR1 reads SGHRS; CDR2 reads YFSETQ. Trimming took 1 base from V and 1 from J; bases not matched to a gene: 12.

V is TRBV19 and J is TRBJ2-7; 8 bases line up with TRBD2. Trimming cost V 1 base and J 2 bases; bases outside gene matches: 1. The germline CDR1 and CDR2 sequences are LNHDA and SQIVND (reference sequence). This CDR3 region has 14 residues. This CDR3 is CASSIAGGPYEQYF. CDR3 nucleotide sequence: TGTGCCAGTAGTATAGCGGGAGGGCCCTACGAGCAGTACTTC.

The V gene is TRBV5-1, the J gene TRBJ1-6, with D uncertain. The ends were cut back, 0 bases at V and 10 bases at J, with 8 bases in the middle. CDR3 size: 13 residues. In germline, CDR1 is SGHRS, CDR2 YFSETQ. The CDR3 nucleotides are TGCGCCAGCAGCTTGGCCCCAGGCTCACCCCTCCACTTT. Translating it yields CASSLAPGSPLHF.

V is TRBV12-3 or TRBV12-4 and J is TRBJ2-5; D might be TRBD1 (6 bases). Trimming left V 6 bases short and J 4 bases short, with 9 bases between. The CDR3 runs to 12 residues. For the CDR3, the DNA is TGTGCCAGCAGCCCCAGGGGAGAGACCCAGTACTTC. Amino acids: CASSPRGETQYF.

This clone has just a few counts. J is TRBJ2-3 and V is TRBV13, with D perhaps TRBD1 (6 bases). CDR3 size: 12 residues. Trimming removed 5 bases from V and 12 bases from J, with 15 bases in between. In germline, CDR1 is PRHDT, CDR2 FYEKMQ (reference sequence). CDR3: CASSPPVGAQYF. The DNA of the CDR3 is TGTGCCAGCAGCCCCCCTGTGGGGGCACAGTATTTT.

This chain joins TRBV5-4 and TRBJ2-7, with TRBD2 as a possible D gene (5 bases). V shed 0 bases and J shed 7 bases, with 14 bases lying between them. This CDR3 region has 14 residues. Germline-derived CDR1 and CDR2 are SGHNT and YYREEE (reference sequence). In DNA, the CDR3 is TGTGCCAGCAGCTTGGAAGAACCATCGGGGGAGCAGTACTTC. Translated, it gives CASSLEEPSGEQYF.

The CDR3 DNA is TGTGCCAGCAGCTCAGGACAGAACAAACGGGATACGCAGTATTTT. It codes for CASSSGQNKRDTQYF. The chain joins TRBV11-2 to TRBJ2-3; D may be TRBD1 (6 bases). The length of the CDR3 is 15 residues. Trimming left V 4 bases short and J 6 bases short, with 17 bases between. Germline CDR1 is SGHAT and CDR2 is FQNNGV.

CDR3 sequence reads: CASTDRGQRTEAFF. For the CDR3, the DNA is TGTGCCAGCACGGACAGGGGTCAGCGCACTGAAGCTTTCTTT. This chain links TRBV25-1 with TRBJ1-1, with TRBD1 matching 9 bases. Germline V gene data show CDR1 as MGHDK and CDR2 as SYGVNS. This CDR3 comprises 14 residues. V dropped 7 bases and J dropped 4; count of bases not matched to a gene: 7.

V gene TRBV28 combines with J gene TRBJ1-1; D gene unclear. CDR1 is MDHEN and CDR2 is SYDVKM in the germline V gene. V lost 4 bases to trimming and J lost 4 bases, with 10 bases between them. CDR3 length: 13 residues. Here the CDR3 reads CASSSGWSTEAFF. CDR3 bases: TGTGCCAGCAGTTCCGGATGGAGCACTGAAGCTTTCTTT.

This rearrangement joins TRBV12-5 to TRBJ1-4; a weak D match, TRBD1 (5 bases). The CDR3 has 15 residues. The germline gives CDR1 LGHNT, CDR2 FRNRAP. V gave up 2 bases and J gave up 7 bases, with 14 bases separating them. The CDR3 DNA is TGTGCTAGTGGTTTGTGGCAGGGAATAATTGAAAAACTGTTTTTT. It codes for CASGLWQGIIEKLFF.

The chain combines TRBV3-1 (or the pseudogene TRBV3-2) with TRBJ2-7; a weak D match, TRBD2 (5 bases). The CDR3 extends over 15 amino acids. The germline V gene has CDR1 LGHDT and CDR2 YNNKEL (reference sequence). The V end was cut by 0 bases, the J end by 5 bases, with 14 bases between. The CDR3 nucleotides read TGTGCCAGCAGCCAAGATCAAGGGAGCGCGGACGAGCAGTACTTC. This gives the protein CASSQDQGSADEQYF.

The chain links TRBV10-3 to TRBJ2-3, with 7 bases fitting TRBD2. From germline, CDR1 is ENHRY and CDR2 SYGVKD. Unmatched junction bases numbered 10, after V lost 0 bases and J lost 1 base. This CDR3 region has 18 residues. The CDR3 DNA follows: TGTGCCATCAGTGAGTCGACGGGCGGGAGCAGGGGCACAGATACGCAGTATTTT. Translation gives CAISESTGGSRGTDTQYF.

Concerning this clone: This specimen includes other DNA sequences encoding the same CDR3. The chain couples TRBV18 to TRBJ1-2, with D possibly matching TRBD1 (5 bases). V lost 0 bases and J 3 bases, leaving 8 bases between the germline ends. CDR1 KGHSH and CDR2 LQKENI come from the germline V gene. The CDR3 covers 14 residues. In DNA, the CDR3 is TGTGCCAGCTCACCACCAGGAGGGGACTATGGCTACACCTTC. Encoded protein: CASSPPGGDYGYTF.

The chain couples TRBV19 to TRBJ2-7; 8 bases are a match to TRBD2. The V gene's germline CDR1 is LNHDA and CDR2 SQIVND (reference sequence). Trimming cost V 1 base and J 2 bases; bases outside gene matches: 4. The CDR3 is made up of 15 amino acids. CDR3 protein: CASSIGSGGTYEQYF. CDR3 nucleotides: TGTGCCAGTAGTATAGGGAGCGGGGGCACCTACGAGCAGTACTTC.

V usage is TRBV3-1 (or the pseudogene TRBV3-2) and J usage is TRBJ2-1; 7 nucleotides align to TRBD2. With 7 bases clipped from V and 0 bases from J, the junction kept 9 bases outside the gene matches. There are 16 residues in the CDR3. Germline CDR1 LGHDT, CDR2 YNNKEL (reference sequence). CDR3 region: CASTLNRDYSYNEQFF. CDR3 DNA: TGTGCCAGCACCCTCAACCGGGACTACTCCTACAATGAGCAGTTCTTC.

The rearrangement links TRBV9 to TRBJ1-1; D gene uncertain. V lost 3 bases to trimming and J lost 6 bases, with 21 bases between them. This CDR3 has 16 amino acids. Germline V gene lookup returns CDR1 SGDLS and CDR2 YYNGEE. The DNA for the CDR3 is TGTGCCAGCAGCGCCCCGTCCGGGAGCCCCTTGGCTGAAGCTTTCTTT. Its protein product is CASSAPSGSPLAEAFF.

This clone occurred a few times. The chain carries TRBV29-1 and TRBJ1-6, with 7 bases that match TRBD1. The germline CDR1 and CDR2 sequences are SQVTM and ANQGSEA. After removal of 6 bases from V and 6 bases from J, the junction contained 8 bases not matched to a gene. The CDR3 runs 14 residues. This CDR3 reads CSVAGDSPNSPLHF. As DNA, the CDR3 is TGCAGCGTCGCTGGGGACAGCCCTAATTCACCCCTCCACTTT.

This clone was seen just once. The chain combines TRBV2 with TRBJ1-4; 7 bases line up with TRBD1. J was trimmed by 4 bases and V by 8 bases; bases with no gene match: 4. The CDR3 runs to 13 residues. CDR1 is SNHLY, CDR2 FYNNEI, per germline. The CDR3 protein is CASSGQRNEKLFF. The CDR3 region has the DNA TGTGCCAGCTCGGGACAGCGTAATGAAAAACTGTTTTTT.

V gene TRBV29-1 combines with J gene TRBJ1-1, with D unresolved. CDR1 SQVTM and CDR2 ANQGSEA come from the germline V gene. Trimming removed 6 bases from V and 4 bases from J, with 15 bases in between. The CDR3 consists of 13 residues. The CDR3 region has the DNA TGCAGCGTGCACGGGATCTTTGGCACTGAAGCTTTCTTT. Protein: CSVHGIFGTEAFF.

The chain links TRBV5-4 to TRBJ2-7; D gene ambiguous. This CDR3 contains 13 residues. In germline, CDR1 is SGHNT, CDR2 YYREEE (reference sequence). Trimming pared 4 bases from V and 9 bases from J, leaving 17 bases between. The CDR3 protein is CASSADLERLQYF. In nucleotides, the CDR3 is TGTGCCAGCAGCGCAGACCTGGAGCGTCTGCAGTACTTC.

This clone occurred a few times. J is TRBJ1-1 and V is TRBV27, with 8 bases fitting TRBD1. Unmatched junction bases numbered 3, after V lost 5 bases and J lost 4 bases. This CDR3 has 13 amino acids. Germline lookup yields CDR1 MNHEY and CDR2 SMNVEV (reference sequence). In DNA form, the CDR3 reads TGTGCCAGCAGTGCAACAGGGGGCACTGAAGCTTTCTTT. This codes for CASSATGGTEAFF.